One and the same sample provided the 14 T cell receptor beta chains below, sequenced in a study of cytomegalovirus exposure and HLA in healthy donors. Primers included in the PCR were 60 Vbeta and 13 Jbeta primers. TCRdb's copy holds only in-frame clones and misses some; the assay was immunoSEQ multiplex PCR. The sample yields approximately 150,000 clones, 80% seen once. Sequencing was performed on PBMCs. Receptors were obtained from a man aged 18 to 30 in good health and CMV-seropositive.

The genes are TRBV6-6 and TRBJ1-2; a weak D match, TRBD1 (6 bases). V was trimmed by 6 bases and J by 7 bases, leaving 21 bases between them. The CDR3 extends over 15 amino acids. The V gene's germline CDR1 is MNHNY and CDR2 SVGAGI (reference sequence). The CDR3 DNA reads TGTGCCAGCAGAATAAGGGAGACAGGCGGTAGTGGCTACACCTTC. It codes for CASRIRETGGSGYTF.

This rearrangement joins TRBV29-1 to TRBJ1-2; 11 nucleotides align to TRBD1. The CDR3 extends over 13 amino acids. CDR1 is SQVTM, CDR2 ANQGSEA, per germline. V lost 2 bases, J lost 10 bases, and 6 bases stayed unmatched. The CDR3 DNA reads as TGCAGCGTTGAATCTGGGACAGGGGGGGACTACACCTTC. Amino acid sequence: CSVESGTGGDYTF.

On this clone itself: No conserved phenylalanine or tryptophan ends this CDR3, so it is likely a read error. The chain carries TRBV27 and TRBJ1-1, with D perhaps matching TRBD1 (6 bases). Germline-derived CDR1 and CDR2 are MNHEY and SMNVEV (reference sequence). The CDR3 is 14 amino acids. Trimming left V 5 bases short and J 0 bases short, with 10 bases between. CDR3 sequence: CASSPKGVNTEAFL. Here the CDR3 DNA reads TGTGCCAGCAGTCCGAAGGGGGTGAACACTGAAGCTTTCCTT.

The V call is TRBV7-2, the J call TRBJ1-2; 9 nucleotides match TRBD1. The junction had 5 bases not matched to a gene; V was cut back by 5 bases and J by 1 base. This CDR3 is 15 amino acids long. In germline, CDR1 is SGHTA, CDR2 FQGNSA. The CDR3 loop reads CASSTRTGDNYGYTF. As DNA, the CDR3 is TGTGCCAGCAGCACCCGGACAGGGGATAACTATGGCTACACCTTC.

The CDR3 loop reads CASSSWRQGPEAFF. As DNA, the CDR3 is TGTGCCAGCAGCTCATGGCGGCAGGGGCCTGAAGCTTTCTTT. The J gene is TRBJ1-1, the V gene TRBV7-2; the D gene is possibly TRBD1 (6 bases). The length of the CDR3 is 14 residues. Deletions cut 4 bases from V and 6 bases from J, with 15 bases between. From germline, CDR1 is SGHTA and CDR2 FQGNSA.

This clone was detected only once. It is likely a read error, because the conserved phenylalanine at the end of the CDR3 is missing. The chain couples TRBV19 to TRBJ1-6; D is possibly TRBD1 (6 bases). The V gene's germline CDR1 is LNHDA and CDR2 SQIVND (reference sequence). Trimming took 5 bases from V and 2 from J, leaving 13 bases between them. This CDR3 is built from 16 residues. In DNA form, the CDR3 reads TGTGCCAGTAGTCAAACAGGGTATACCTATAATTCACCCCTCCACCTT. Its translation: CASSQTGYTYNSPLHL.

The chain joins TRBV5-6 to TRBJ2-2; no firm D call. V shed 2 bases and J shed 1 base, with 6 bases lying between them. There are 14 residues in the CDR3. The germline V gene has CDR1 SGHDT and CDR2 YYEEEE. The CDR3 DNA reads TGTGCCAGCAGCTTCCAGGTGAACACCGGGGAGCTGTTTTTT. Protein: CASSFQVNTGELFF.

The V gene is TRBV19, the J gene TRBJ2-3; 14 nucleotides match TRBD2. Germline loops: CDR1 LNHDA, CDR2 SQIVND (reference sequence). Trimming took 5 bases from V and 4 from J; bases not matched to a gene: 8. CDR3 length equals 17 residues. The CDR3 sequence is CASSPGTSGSLADTQYF. CDR3 sequence (DNA): TGTGCCAGTAGTCCCGGGACTAGCGGGAGTTTAGCAGATACGCAGTATTTT.

As for this clone: Other DNA sequences in this sample translate to the same CDR3. The chain combines TRBV27 with TRBJ2-7; 10 bases are shared with TRBD2. Germline V lookup: CDR1 MNHEY, CDR2 SMNVEV (reference sequence). V was pared by 3 bases and J by 6 bases, with 8 bases of the junction left unmatched. The CDR3 length is 15 residues. The CDR3 protein is CASSFTLAGAAEQYF. The CDR3 region has the DNA TGTGCCAGCAGTTTCACTCTAGCGGGAGCCGCCGAGCAGTACTTC.

This clone was picked up a small number of times. J is TRBJ2-5 and V is TRBV27, with D maybe TRBD2 (7 bases). V was trimmed by 3 bases and J by 4 bases, leaving 15 bases between them. The germline V gene has CDR1 MNHEY and CDR2 SMNVEV (reference sequence). The CDR3 extends over 15 amino acids. DNA of the CDR3: TGTGCCAGCAGTTTCGGGGGGCCCGGTGGAGAGACCCAGTACTTC. It specifies CASSFGGPGGETQYF.

CDR3 sequence reads: CASSIGGSYNEQFF. Written as DNA, the CDR3 is TGTGCCAGCAGTATCGGAGGCTCCTACAATGAGCAGTTCTTC. The gene calls are TRBV27 and TRBJ2-1, with D possibly being TRBD2 (5 bases). Trimming took off 5 bases at V and 0 bases at J, with 8 bases between the two ends. The CDR3 runs to 14 residues. Germline loops: CDR1 MNHEY, CDR2 SMNVEV (reference sequence).

This chain uses TRBV27 with TRBJ1-2; 8 bases agree with TRBD1. V trimming: 9 bases; J trimming: 6 bases; junction bases outside the gene matches: 21. The CDR3 spans 17 residues. Germline V gives CDR1 MNHEY, CDR2 SMNVEV (reference sequence). The CDR3 DNA is TGTGCCAGTAATTCCGGGACAGGTATACGAGGTGGGAATGGCTACACCTTC. It codes for CASNSGTGIRGGNGYTF.

The genes are TRBV29-1 and TRBJ2-1, with D possibly TRBD1 on 6 matching bases. Trimming removed 5 bases at V and 4 bases at J, with 12 bases between. This CDR3 has 13 amino acids. In germline, CDR1 is SQVTM, CDR2 ANQGSEA. The CDR3 reads CSVTRDTYNEQFF. CDR3 sequence (DNA): TGCAGCGTTACCCGGGACACGTACAATGAGCAGTTCTTC.

The chain combines TRBV5-1 with TRBJ2-5, with D possibly matching TRBD2 (6 bases). The ends were cut back, 5 bases at V and 1 base at J, with 18 bases in the middle. The CDR3 sequence is 16 residues long. From germline, CDR1 is SGHRS and CDR2 YFSETQ. CDR3 nucleotide sequence: TGCGCCAGCAGAGGAGGGGCCCAGCTGTTCCAAGAGACCCAGTACTTC. Encoded protein: CASRGGAQLFQETQYF.